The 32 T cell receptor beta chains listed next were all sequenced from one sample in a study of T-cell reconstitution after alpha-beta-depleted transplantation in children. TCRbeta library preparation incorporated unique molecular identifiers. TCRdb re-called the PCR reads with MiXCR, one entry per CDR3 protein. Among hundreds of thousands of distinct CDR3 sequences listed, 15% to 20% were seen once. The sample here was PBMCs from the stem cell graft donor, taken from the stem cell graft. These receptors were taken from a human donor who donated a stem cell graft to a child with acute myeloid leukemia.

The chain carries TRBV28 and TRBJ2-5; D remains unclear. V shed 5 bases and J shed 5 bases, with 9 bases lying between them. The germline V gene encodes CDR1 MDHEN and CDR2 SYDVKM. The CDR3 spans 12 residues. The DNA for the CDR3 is TGTGCCAGCAGTCCCTGGCGGGAGACCCAGTACTTC. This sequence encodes CASSPWRETQYF.

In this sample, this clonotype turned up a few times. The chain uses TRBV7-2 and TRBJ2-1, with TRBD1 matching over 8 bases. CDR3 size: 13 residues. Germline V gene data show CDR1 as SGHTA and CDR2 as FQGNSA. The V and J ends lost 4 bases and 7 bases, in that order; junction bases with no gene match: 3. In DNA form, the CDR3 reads TGTGCCAGCAGCTGGACAGGGTTGAATGAGCAGTTCTTC. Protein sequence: CASSWTGLNEQFF. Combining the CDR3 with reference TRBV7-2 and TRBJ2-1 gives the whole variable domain GAGVSQSPSNKVTEKGKDVELRCDPISGHTALYWYRQSLGQGLEFLIYFQGNSAPDKSGLPSDRFSAERTGGSVSTLTIQRTQQEDSAVYLCASSWTGLNEQFFGPGTRLTVL.

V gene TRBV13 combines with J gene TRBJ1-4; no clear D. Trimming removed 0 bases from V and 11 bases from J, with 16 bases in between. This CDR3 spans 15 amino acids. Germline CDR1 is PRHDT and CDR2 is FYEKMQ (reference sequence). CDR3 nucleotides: TGTGCCAGCAGCTTAGGCGGTAATCAAAACGGGAAACTGTTTTTT. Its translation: CASSLGGNQNGKLFF.

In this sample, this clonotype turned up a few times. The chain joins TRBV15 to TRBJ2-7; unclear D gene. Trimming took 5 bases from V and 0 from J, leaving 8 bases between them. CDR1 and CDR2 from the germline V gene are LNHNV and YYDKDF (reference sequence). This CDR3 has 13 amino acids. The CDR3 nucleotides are TGTGCCACCAGCTGGAGATACTCCTACGAGCAGTACTTC. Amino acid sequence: CATSWRYSYEQYF.

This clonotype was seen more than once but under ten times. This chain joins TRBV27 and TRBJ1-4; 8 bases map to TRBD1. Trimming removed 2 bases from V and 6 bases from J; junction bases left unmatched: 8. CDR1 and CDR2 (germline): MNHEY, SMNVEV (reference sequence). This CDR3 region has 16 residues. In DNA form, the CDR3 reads TGTGCCAGCAGTTTAATCCCAGGGGGCGGCTATGAAAAACTGTTTTTT. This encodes CASSLIPGGGYEKLFF.

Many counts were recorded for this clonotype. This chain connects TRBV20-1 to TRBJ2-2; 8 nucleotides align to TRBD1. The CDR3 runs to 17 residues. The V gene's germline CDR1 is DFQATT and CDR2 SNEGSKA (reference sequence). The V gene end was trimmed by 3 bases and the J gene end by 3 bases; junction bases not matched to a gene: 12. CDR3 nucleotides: TGCAGTGCTAGCCTCTTGACAGGGGAAATCGACACCGGGGAGCTGTTTTTT. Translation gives CSASLLTGEIDTGELFF.

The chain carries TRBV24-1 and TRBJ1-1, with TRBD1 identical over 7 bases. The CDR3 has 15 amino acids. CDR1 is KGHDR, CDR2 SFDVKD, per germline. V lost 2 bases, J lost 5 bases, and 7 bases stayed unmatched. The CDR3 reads CATSDSGGAGTEAFF. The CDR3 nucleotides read TGTGCCACCAGTGATTCAGGGGGGGCCGGGACTGAAGCTTTCTTT.

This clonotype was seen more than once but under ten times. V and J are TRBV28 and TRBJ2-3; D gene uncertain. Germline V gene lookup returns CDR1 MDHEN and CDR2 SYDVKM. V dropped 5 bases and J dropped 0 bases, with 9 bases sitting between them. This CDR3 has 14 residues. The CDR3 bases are TGTGCCAGCAGTAAAGTCCTGAGCACAGATACGCAGTATTTT. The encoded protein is CASSKVLSTDTQYF.

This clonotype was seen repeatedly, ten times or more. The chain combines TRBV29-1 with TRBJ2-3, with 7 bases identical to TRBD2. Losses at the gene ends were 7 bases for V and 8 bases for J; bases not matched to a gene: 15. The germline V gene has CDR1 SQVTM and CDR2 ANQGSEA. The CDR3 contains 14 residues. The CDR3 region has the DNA TGCAGCGCTCCGGTAGACAGCGGGATAGGTACGCAGTATTTT. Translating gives CSAPVDSGIGTQYF.

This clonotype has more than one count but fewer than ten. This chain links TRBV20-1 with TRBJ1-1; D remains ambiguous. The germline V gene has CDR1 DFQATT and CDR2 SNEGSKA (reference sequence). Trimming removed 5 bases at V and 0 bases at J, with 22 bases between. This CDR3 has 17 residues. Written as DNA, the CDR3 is TGCAGTGCTTCCTCCCTTTTACTGAACGGGGTGAACACTGAAGCTTTCTTT. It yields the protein CSASSLLLNGVNTEAFF.

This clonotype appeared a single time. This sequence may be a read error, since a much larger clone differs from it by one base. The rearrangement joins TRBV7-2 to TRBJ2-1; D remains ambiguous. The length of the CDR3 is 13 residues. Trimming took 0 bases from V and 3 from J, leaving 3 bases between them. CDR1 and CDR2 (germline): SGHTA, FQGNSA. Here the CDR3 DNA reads TGTGCCAGCAGCTTAGCCCACTACAATGAGCAGTTCTTC. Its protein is CASSLAHYNEQFF.

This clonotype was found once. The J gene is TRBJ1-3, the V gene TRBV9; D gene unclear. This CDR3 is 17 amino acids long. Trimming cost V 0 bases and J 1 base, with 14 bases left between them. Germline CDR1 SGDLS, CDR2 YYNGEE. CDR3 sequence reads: CASSVDLPGRSGNTIYF. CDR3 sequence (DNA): TGTGCCAGCAGCGTAGATCTACCCGGGCGTTCTGGAAACACCATATATTTT.

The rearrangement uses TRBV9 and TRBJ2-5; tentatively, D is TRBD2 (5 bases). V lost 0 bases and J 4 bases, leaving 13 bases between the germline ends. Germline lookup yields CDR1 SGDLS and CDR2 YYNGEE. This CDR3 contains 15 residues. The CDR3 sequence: CASSVGAGVRETQYF. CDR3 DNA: TGTGCCAGCAGCGTAGGTGCCGGGGTTCGAGAGACCCAGTACTTC.

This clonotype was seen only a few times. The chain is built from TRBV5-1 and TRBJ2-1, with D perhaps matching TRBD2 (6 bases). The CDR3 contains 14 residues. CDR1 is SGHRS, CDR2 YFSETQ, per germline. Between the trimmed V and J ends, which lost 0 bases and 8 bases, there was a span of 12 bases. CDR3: CASSLEVRGDEQFF. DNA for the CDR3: TGCGCCAGCAGCTTGGAGGTGCGGGGAGATGAGCAGTTCTTC.

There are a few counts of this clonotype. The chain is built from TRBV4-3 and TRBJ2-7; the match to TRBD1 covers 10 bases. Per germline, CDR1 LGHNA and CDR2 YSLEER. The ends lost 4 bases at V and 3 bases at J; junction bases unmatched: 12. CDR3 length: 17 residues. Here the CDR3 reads CASSLSPRQGAVYEQYF. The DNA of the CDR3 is TGCGCCAGCAGCCTCAGCCCGCGACAGGGGGCTGTCTACGAGCAGTACTTC.

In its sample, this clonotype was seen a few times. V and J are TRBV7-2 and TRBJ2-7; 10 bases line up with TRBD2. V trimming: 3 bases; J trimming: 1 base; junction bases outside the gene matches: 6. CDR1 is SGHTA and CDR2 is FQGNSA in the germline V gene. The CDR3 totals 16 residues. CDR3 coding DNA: TGTGCCAGCAGCTTTAGCGGGGGGTACCTTTCCTACGAGCAGTACTTC. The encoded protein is CASSFSGGYLSYEQYF. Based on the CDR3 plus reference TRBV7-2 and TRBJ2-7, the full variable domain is GAGVSQSPSNKVTEKGKDVELRCDPISGHTALYWYRQSLGQGLEFLIYFQGNSAPDKSGLPSDRFSAERTGGSVSTLTIQRTQQEDSAVYLCASSFSGGYLSYEQYFGPGTRLTVT.

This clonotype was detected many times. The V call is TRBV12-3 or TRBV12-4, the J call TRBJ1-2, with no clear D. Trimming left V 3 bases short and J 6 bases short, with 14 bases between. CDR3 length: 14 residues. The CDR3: CASSFGLKAHGYTF. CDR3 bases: TGTGCCAGCAGTTTCGGCCTGAAGGCGCATGGCTACACCTTC.

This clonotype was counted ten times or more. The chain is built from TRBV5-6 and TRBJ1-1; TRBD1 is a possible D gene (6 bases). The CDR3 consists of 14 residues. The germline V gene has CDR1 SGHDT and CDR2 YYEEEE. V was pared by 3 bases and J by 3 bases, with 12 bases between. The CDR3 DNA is TGTGCCAGCAGCTCACAGGGAGACTACACTGAAGCTTTCTTT. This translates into CASSSQGDYTEAFF.

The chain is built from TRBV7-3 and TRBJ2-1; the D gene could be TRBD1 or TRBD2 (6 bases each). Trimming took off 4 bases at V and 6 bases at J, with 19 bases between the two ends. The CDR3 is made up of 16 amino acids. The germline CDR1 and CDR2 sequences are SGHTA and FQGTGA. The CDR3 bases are TGTGCCAGCAGCTCCATGGGGTCGGGGGCCGGCAATGAGCAGTTCTTC. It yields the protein CASSSMGSGAGNEQFF.

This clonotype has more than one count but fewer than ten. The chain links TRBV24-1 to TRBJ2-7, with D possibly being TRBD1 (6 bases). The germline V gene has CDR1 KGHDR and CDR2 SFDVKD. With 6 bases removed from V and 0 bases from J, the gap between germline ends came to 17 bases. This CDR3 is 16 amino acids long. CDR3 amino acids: CATSPSPTGSSYEQYF. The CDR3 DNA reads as TGTGCCACCAGTCCCTCACCTACAGGGAGCTCCTACGAGCAGTACTTC.

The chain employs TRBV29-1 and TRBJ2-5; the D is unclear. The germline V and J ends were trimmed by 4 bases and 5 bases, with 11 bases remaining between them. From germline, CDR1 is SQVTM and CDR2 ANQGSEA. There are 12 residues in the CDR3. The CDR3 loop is CSVGEESETQYF. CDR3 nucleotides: TGCAGCGTTGGAGAAGAGAGCGAGACCCAGTACTTC.

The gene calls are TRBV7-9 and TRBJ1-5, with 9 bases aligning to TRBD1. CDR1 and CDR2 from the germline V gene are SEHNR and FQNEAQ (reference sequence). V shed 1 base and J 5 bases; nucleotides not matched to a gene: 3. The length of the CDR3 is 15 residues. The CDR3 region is CASSLGQGGDQPQHF. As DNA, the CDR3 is TGTGCCAGCAGCTTAGGACAGGGGGGTGATCAGCCCCAGCATTTT.

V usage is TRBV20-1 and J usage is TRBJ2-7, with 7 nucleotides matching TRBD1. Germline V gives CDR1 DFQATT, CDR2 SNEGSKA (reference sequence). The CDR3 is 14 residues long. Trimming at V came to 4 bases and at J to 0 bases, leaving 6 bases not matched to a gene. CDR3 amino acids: CSAIRQGSSYEQYF. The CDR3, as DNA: TGCAGTGCTATCAGACAGGGCAGCTCCTACGAGCAGTACTTC.

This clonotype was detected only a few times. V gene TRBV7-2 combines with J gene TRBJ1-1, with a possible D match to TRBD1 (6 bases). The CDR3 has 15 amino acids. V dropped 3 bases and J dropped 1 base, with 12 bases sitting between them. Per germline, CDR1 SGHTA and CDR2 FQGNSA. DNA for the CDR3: TGTGCCAGCAGCTTGAACCCGGGACAGAACACTGAAGCTTTCTTT. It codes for CASSLNPGQNTEAFF.

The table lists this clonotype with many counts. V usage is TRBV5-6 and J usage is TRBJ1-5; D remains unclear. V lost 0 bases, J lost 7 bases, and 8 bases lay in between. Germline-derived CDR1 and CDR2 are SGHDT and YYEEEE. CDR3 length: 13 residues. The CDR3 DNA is TGTGCCAGCAGCTTGGCCATGGGGCAGCCCCAGCATTTT. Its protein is CASSLAMGQPQHF.

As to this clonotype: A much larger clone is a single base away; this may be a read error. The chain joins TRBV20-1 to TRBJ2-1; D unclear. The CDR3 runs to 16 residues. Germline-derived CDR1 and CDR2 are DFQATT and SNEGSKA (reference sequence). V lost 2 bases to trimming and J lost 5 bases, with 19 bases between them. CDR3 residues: CSARSFGAQAHNEQFF. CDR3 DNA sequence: TGCAGTGCTAGATCTTTCGGAGCCCAGGCTCACAATGAGCAGTTCTTC.

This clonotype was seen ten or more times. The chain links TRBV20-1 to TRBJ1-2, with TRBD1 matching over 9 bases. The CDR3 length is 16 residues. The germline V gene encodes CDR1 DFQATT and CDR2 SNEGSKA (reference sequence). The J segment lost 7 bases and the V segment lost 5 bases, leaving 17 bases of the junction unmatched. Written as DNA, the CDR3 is TGCAGTGCTGAAACAGACAGGGGGTCAGGGGAGGGTGGCTACACCTTC. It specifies CSAETDRGSGEGGYTF.

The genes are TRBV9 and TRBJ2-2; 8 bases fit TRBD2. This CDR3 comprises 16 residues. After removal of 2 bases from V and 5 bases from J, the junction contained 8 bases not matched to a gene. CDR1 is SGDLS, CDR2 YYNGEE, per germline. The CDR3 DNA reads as TGTGCCAGCAGCGTTATCGCGGGGGGTGTTACCGGGGAGCTGTTTTTT. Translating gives CASSVIAGGVTGELFF.

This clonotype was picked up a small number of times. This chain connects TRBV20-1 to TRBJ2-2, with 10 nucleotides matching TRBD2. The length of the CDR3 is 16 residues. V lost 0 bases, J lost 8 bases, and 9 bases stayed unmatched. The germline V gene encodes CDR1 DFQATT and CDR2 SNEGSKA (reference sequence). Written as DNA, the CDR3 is TGCAGTGCTAGAGATCCTAGCGGGGGCCCCTCGGGGGAGCTGTTTTTT. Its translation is CSARDPSGGPSGELFF.

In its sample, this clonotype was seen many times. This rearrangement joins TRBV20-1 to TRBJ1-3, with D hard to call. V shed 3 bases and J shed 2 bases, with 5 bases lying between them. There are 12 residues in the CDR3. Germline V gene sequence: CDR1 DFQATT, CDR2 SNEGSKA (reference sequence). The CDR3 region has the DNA TGCAGTGCTAGCCCGGCTGGAAACACCATATATTTT. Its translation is CSASPAGNTIYF.

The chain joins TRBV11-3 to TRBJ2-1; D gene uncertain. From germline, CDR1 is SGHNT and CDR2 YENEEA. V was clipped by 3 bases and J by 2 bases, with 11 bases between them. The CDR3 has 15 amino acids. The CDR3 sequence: CASSFDPLAYNEQFF. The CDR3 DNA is TGTGCCAGCAGCTTTGACCCCCTCGCCTACAATGAGCAGTTCTTC.

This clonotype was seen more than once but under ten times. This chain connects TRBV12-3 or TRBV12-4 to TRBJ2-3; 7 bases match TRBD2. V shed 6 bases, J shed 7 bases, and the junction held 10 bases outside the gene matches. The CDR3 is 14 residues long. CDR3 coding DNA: TGTGCCAGCAGGACTAGCAGCGGAGGAAATACGCAGTATTTT. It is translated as CASRTSSGGNTQYF.